This T cell receptor (beta chain) appears in the sequencing data of a study of shared T cell receptors in the human thymus. The length of the CDR3 is 14 residues. Trimming pared 1 base from V and 4 bases from J, leaving 8 bases between. Data came from immunoSEQ multiplex PCR; TCRdb stores just in-frame clones and leaves some out. The sample records 630,000 or so clones, over 75% being singletons. These data were also reused for a study on human thymus T cells. That study reports: Corrective heart surgery yielded resections, and these provided the thymus tissue.

The clonotype was recovered from a boy under two years old with a congenital heart defect. J is TRBJ1-3 and V is TRBV23-1, with D unresolved. TRBV23-1 qualifies as an ORF whose function is uncertain. Sequencing input: thymocytes. The CDR3 nucleotides read TGCGCCAGCAGTCAATGCGGATCCGGAAACACCATATATTTT. This sequence encodes CASSQCGSGNTIYF.